The source of this T cell receptor beta chain is a study of a mutant IDH1 vaccine in newly diagnosed glioma. About the research overall: Administration of eight vaccinations to patients took place in weeks 1, 3, 5, 7, 11, 15, 19, 23. Vaccine administration was initiated 4-6 weeks following radiotherapy alone, or with temozolomide cycles. Patients got radiotherapy, temozolomide, or both beforehand, and most got both.

Trimming pared 10 bases from V and 7 bases from J, leaving 20 bases between. Germline loops: CDR1 MNHEY, CDR2 SVGAGI. CDR3 size: 14 residues. Points from the study as a whole: Seemingly, top peripheral T cell clonotype changes bore no relation to pseudoprogression.

Clones were read by immunoSEQ multiplex PCR, and TCRdb kept only the in-frame ones, dropping some. The table has more than 20,000 clones, approximately 79% seen once. The time point denotes: week 11, during vaccination. Doses consisted of 300 ug of mutant IDH1 20-mer peptide each, paired with topical imiquimod. Remarks on this clone: Its specificity is not known.

This sequence originates from a man aged 35-49 years with glioma. The material sequenced was PBMCs, taken from a glioma patient whose treatment included an IDH1 peptide vaccine. The J gene is TRBJ1-3, the V gene TRBV6-5, with a possible D match to TRBD1 (6 bases). This CDR3 is CATSPPGQRNTIYF. The CDR3 DNA follows: TGTGCCACCTCCCCACCGGGACAACGCAACACCATATATTTT.